This TCR beta chain stems from a study of cytomegalovirus exposure and HLA in healthy donors. Trimming at V came to 4 bases and at J to 1 base, leaving 10 bases not matched to a gene. Germline loops: CDR1 SGHRS, CDR2 YFSETQ. This CDR3 is built from 17 residues. PCR amplification relied on 60 Vbeta primers (plus 13 Jbeta primers). The data were produced by immunoSEQ multiplex PCR, yet TCRdb's version contains in-frame clones alone and is incomplete. The sample lists about 130,000 clones, 83% occurring once. This receptor was taken from a woman in her forties in good health and CMV-seropositive. The V call is TRBV5-1, the J call TRBJ2-2; 7 positions match TRBD2. The specimen was PBMCs. The CDR3 DNA follows: TGCGCCAGCAGCGAAACCGTACTAGCGCGGAACACCGGGGAGCTGTTTTTT. It is translated as CASSETVLARNTGELFF.